These 29 T cell receptor beta chains share one sample of origin, sequenced in a study of cytomegalovirus exposure and HLA in healthy donors (dated by TCRdb to 2015 to 2018). To prepare the library, the immunoSEQ multiplex PCR assay was applied. For the multiplex PCR, a mixture combining 60 forward primers for TCR Vbeta segments and 13 reverse primers for TCR Jbeta segments was used. This is the immuneACCESS table as TCRdb keeps it, with only in-frame sequences that have V and J called. A part of the clones is gone; compared with another copy, unresolved V genes explain less than half, and the rest is unexplained. The table held for this sample gives about 160,000 clones. Clones ranked in the top ten supply roughly 1.9% of the sample. Sequences were obtained from PBMCs. These receptors were obtained from a man in his thirties or forties in good health and CMV-seronegative.

The chain carries TRBV11-2 and TRBJ2-2, with 8 positions matching TRBD2. Losses at the gene ends were 5 bases for V and 5 bases for J; bases not matched to a gene: 16. CDR3 length: 18 amino acids. Looked up from germline, CDR1 is SGHAT and CDR2 is FQNNGV. Here the CDR3 DNA reads TGTGCCAGCAGCGTGGCGAGGGAGAGCGGGAGAGGAACCGGGGAGCTGTTTTTT. Protein: CASSVARESGRGTGELFF.

The chain uses TRBV2 and TRBJ1-6, with 8 bases lining up with TRBD1. The CDR3 is 15 amino acids. CDR1 is SNHLY, CDR2 FYNNEI, per germline. V was pared by 2 bases and J by 6 bases, with 3 bases of the junction left unmatched. CDR3 loop: CASSETGGANSPLHF. In DNA form, the CDR3 reads TGTGCCAGCAGTGAAACAGGGGGTGCTAATTCACCCCTCCACTTT.

The V and J genes are TRBV5-1 and TRBJ1-5; TRBD1 aligns across 7 bases. CDR1 is SGHRS, CDR2 YFSETQ, per germline. CDR3 length: 15 residues. The V gene end was trimmed by 1 base and the J gene end by 1 base; junction bases not matched to a gene: 2. The CDR3 spells CASSLTGVSNQPQHF. In DNA, the CDR3 is TGCGCCAGCAGCTTGACAGGGGTGAGCAATCAGCCCCAGCATTTT.

The chain uses TRBV4-1 and TRBJ1-2; D call uncertain. V lost 1 base, J lost 7 bases, and 19 bases lay in between. Germline V gene sequence: CDR1 MGHRA, CDR2 YSYEKL. The CDR3 length is 16 residues. The CDR3 region is CASSQVSREVPRGYTF. Written as DNA, the CDR3 is TGCGCCAGCAGCCAAGTCTCTCGTGAGGTTCCCCGTGGCTACACCTTC.

This rearrangement joins TRBV27 to TRBJ1-1, with D possibly being TRBD1 (6 bases). Per the germline V gene, CDR1 is MNHEY and CDR2 is SMNVEV (reference sequence). V lost 6 bases, J lost 5 bases, and 10 bases lay in between. This CDR3 region has 12 residues. The CDR3 protein is CASRGARTEAFF. In DNA, the CDR3 is TGTGCCAGCAGGGGGGCGCGAACTGAAGCTTTCTTT.

The V call is TRBV6-1, the J call TRBJ2-6; D is possibly TRBD1 (5 bases). V lost 6 bases, J lost 2 bases, and 11 bases lay in between. The CDR3 loop spans 15 amino acids. CDR1 and CDR2 from the germline V gene are MNHNS and SASEGT. In DNA form, the CDR3 reads TGTGCCAGCAGCAGGGATCCTACTGGGGCCAACGTCCTGACTTTC. Amino acid sequence: CASSRDPTGANVLTF.

The V gene is TRBV2, the J gene TRBJ2-5; the match to TRBD2 covers 11 bases. The CDR3 extends over 17 amino acids. Germline loops: CDR1 SNHLY, CDR2 FYNNEI. V lost 10 bases, J lost 0 bases, and 13 bases stayed unmatched. Here the CDR3 reads CAILRTLAGGNQETQYF. The CDR3 DNA reads as TGTGCCATCCTAAGGACTTTAGCGGGAGGGAACCAAGAGACCCAGTACTTC.

V usage is TRBV5-1 and J usage is TRBJ2-3; D not certain. CDR1 and CDR2 (germline): SGHRS, YFSETQ. CDR3 size: 14 residues. The V gene lost 2 bases and the J gene lost 1 base, with 8 bases spanning the gap. Written as DNA, the CDR3 is TGCGCCAGCAGCTTTTTTCCGGGCACAGATACGCAGTATTTT. Translating gives CASSFFPGTDTQYF.

The chain carries TRBV18 and TRBJ1-2; no firm D call. The CDR3 is 11 amino acids. The V end lost 5 bases, the J end lost 5 bases, and 6 bases lay between the germline ends. CDR1 KGHSH and CDR2 LQKENI come from the germline V gene. CDR3 protein: CASSSEYGYTF. For the CDR3, the DNA is TGTGCCAGCTCATCAGAATATGGCTACACCTTC.

V usage is TRBV5-4 and J usage is TRBJ1-2, with 10 bases matching TRBD1. This CDR3 is built from 15 residues. CDR1 and CDR2 from the germline V gene are SGHNT and YYREEE (reference sequence). J was trimmed by 4 bases and V by 0 bases; bases with no gene match: 3. The CDR3 bases are TGTGCCAGCAGCTTGGATCGGGACAGGGGCTATGGCTACACCTTC. It encodes CASSLDRDRGYGYTF.

The V gene is TRBV4-1, the J gene TRBJ1-1, with 8 positions matching TRBD1. The germline gives CDR1 MGHRA, CDR2 YSYEKL. V was pared by 5 bases and J by 4 bases, with 6 bases of the junction left unmatched. This CDR3 comprises 14 residues. The CDR3 nucleotides read TGCGCCAGCAGCAGTCGACAGGGGACCACTGAAGCTTTCTTT. This translates into CASSSRQGTTEAFF.

The rearrangement joins TRBV7-8 to TRBJ1-2; 7 bases agree with TRBD1. Per germline, CDR1 SGHVS and CDR2 FQNEAQ. The CDR3 is made up of 15 amino acids. The J segment lost 0 bases and the V segment lost 5 bases, leaving 6 bases of the junction unmatched. The CDR3 is CASSMGQFSNYGYTF. CDR3 bases: TGTGCCAGCAGCATGGGACAGTTTTCTAACTATGGCTACACCTTC.

The chain combines TRBV11-2 with TRBJ1-4, with D tentatively TRBD1 (6 bases). The CDR3 runs to 14 residues. V was shortened by 3 bases and J by 7 bases, with 12 bases between the two germline ends. The germline CDR1 and CDR2 sequences are SGHAT and FQNNGV. Here the CDR3 DNA reads TGTGCCAGCAGCTTTCAGGGAGGGGGTGAAAAACTGTTTTTT. This encodes CASSFQGGGEKLFF.

This chain uses TRBV15 with TRBJ2-7; the D is unclear. This CDR3 is 15 amino acids long. V gave up 0 bases and J gave up 4 bases, with 13 bases separating them. Per germline, CDR1 LNHNV and CDR2 YYDKDF (reference sequence). The CDR3 nucleotides read TGTGCCACCAGCAGAGATTATGGTCAAGCTTACGAGCAGTACTTC. Its translation: CATSRDYGQAYEQYF.

A note on this clone: Other DNA sequences in the sample encode the same CDR3. The V and J genes are TRBV19 and TRBJ2-5, with D possibly matching TRBD2 (6 bases). Germline CDR1 LNHDA, CDR2 SQIVND (reference sequence). CDR3 length: 13 amino acids. V was clipped by 6 bases and J by 5 bases, with 13 bases between them. Here the CDR3 reads CASSRRGGETQYF. In DNA, the CDR3 is TGTGCCAGTAGCCGGCGGGGCGGCGAGACCCAGTACTTC.

The genes are TRBV30 and TRBJ2-7; D might be TRBD2 (5 bases). Per germline, CDR1 GTSNPN and CDR2 SVGIG (reference sequence). The V end was cut by 2 bases, the J end by 1 base, with 12 bases between. The CDR3 runs to 14 residues. The CDR3 coding sequence is TGTGCCTGGAGTACGGGCGCGGGTTCCTACGAGCAGTACTTC. Translation: CAWSTGAGSYEQYF.

The chain employs TRBV18 and TRBJ1-2, with D maybe TRBD1 (5 bases). The germline CDR1 and CDR2 sequences are KGHSH and LQKENI. The CDR3 covers 15 residues. V gave up 4 bases and J gave up 1 base, with 13 bases separating them. DNA for the CDR3: TGTGCCAGCTCACTTGGGGGGTCTGATAACTATGGCTACACCTTC. Translated: CASSLGGSDNYGYTF.

The J gene is TRBJ2-7, the V gene TRBV14, with 7 nucleotides matching TRBD2. The CDR3 totals 13 residues. Germline CDR1 and CDR2: SGHDN and FVKESK. After removal of 3 bases from V and 7 bases from J, the junction contained 6 bases not matched to a gene. This chain's CDR3 is CASSQRTGGEQYF. CDR3 sequence (DNA): TGTGCCAGCAGCCAGAGGACCGGGGGGGAGCAGTACTTC.

This chain links TRBV7-2 with TRBJ2-7; TRBD2 aligns across 14 bases. V lost 5 bases, J lost 2 bases, and 11 bases stayed unmatched. Looked up from germline, CDR1 is SGHTA and CDR2 is FQGNSA. CDR3 length equals 18 residues. CDR3 residues: CASSLGLAGELLPYEQYF. The DNA for the CDR3 is TGTGCCAGCAGCCTGGGACTAGCGGGAGAGTTGTTGCCCTACGAGCAGTACTTC.

V gene TRBV18 combines with J gene TRBJ1-2; 9 bases match TRBD1. Trimming removed 6 bases from V and 8 bases from J; junction bases left unmatched: 7. This CDR3 contains 13 residues. Germline lookup yields CDR1 KGHSH and CDR2 LQKENI. The CDR3 coding sequence is TGTGCCAGCTCGATGAGACAGGGGGGAGGCTACACCTTC. Its translation is CASSMRQGGGYTF.

This rearrangement joins TRBV9 to TRBJ1-4; 7 positions match TRBD1. The trim removed 4 bases at V and 0 bases at J, leaving 6 bases unmatched. The CDR3 has 16 amino acids. Germline loops: CDR1 SGDLS, CDR2 YYNGEE. The CDR3 DNA sequence: TGTGCCAGCAGCTCGGGACAGCGGACAACTAATGAAAAACTGTTTTTT. It translates to CASSSGQRTTNEKLFF.

The V and J genes are TRBV6-4 and TRBJ2-2; 10 positions agree with TRBD2. Germline V gives CDR1 MRHNA, CDR2 SNTAGT. The V gene end was trimmed by 3 bases and the J gene end by 4 bases; junction bases not matched to a gene: 5. This CDR3 is built from 16 residues. The CDR3 nucleotides read TGTGCCAGCAGTGAGTTCGGGACTAGCGCCACCGGGGAGCTGTTTTTT. It specifies CASSEFGTSATGELFF.

The gene calls are TRBV9 and TRBJ2-5; 8 nucleotides match TRBD2. Matching the DNA end better, TRBJ2-7 makes the J call doubtful. This CDR3 region has 15 residues. In germline, CDR1 is SGDLS, CDR2 YYNGEE. Here the CDR3 reads CASSVGHSGSYEQYF. The CDR3, as DNA: TGTGCCAGCAGCGTAGGTCACAGCGGGAGCTACGAGCAGTACTTC.

This chain uses TRBV29-1 with TRBJ2-4; D is uncertain. Germline assignment: CDR1 SQVTM and CDR2 ANQGSEA. Between the trimmed V and J ends, which lost 4 bases and 0 bases, there was a span of 10 bases. The CDR3 length is 14 residues. The CDR3 loop is CSVVPSLAKNIQYF. In DNA form, the CDR3 reads TGCAGCGTTGTCCCCTCCCTAGCCAAAAACATTCAGTACTTC.

The genes are TRBV28 and TRBJ2-7; 12 bases agree with TRBD1. V shed 2 bases, J shed 5 bases, and the junction held 7 bases outside the gene matches. The CDR3 extends over 16 amino acids. Germline CDR1 MDHEN, CDR2 SYDVKM. The CDR3 DNA reads as TGTGCCAGCAGTTTAATAACGGGACAGGGGGCCAACGAGCAGTACTTC. Amino acids: CASSLITGQGANEQYF.

This chain joins TRBV9 and TRBJ2-7, with unresolved D. CDR3 size: 14 residues. Germline V gene sequence: CDR1 SGDLS, CDR2 YYNGEE. V dropped 0 bases and J dropped 0 bases, with 7 bases sitting between them. The CDR3 sequence: CASSVGRSSYEQYF. CDR3 DNA sequence: TGTGCCAGCAGCGTAGGTCGGAGCTCCTACGAGCAGTACTTC.

The rearrangement links TRBV5-1 to TRBJ2-7; tentatively, D is TRBD1 (6 bases). V shed 2 bases and J shed 4 bases, with 19 bases lying between them. The CDR3 is made up of 16 amino acids. Germline CDR1 and CDR2: SGHRS and YFSETQ. The CDR3 is CASSFSPDRATYEQYF. The CDR3 DNA sequence: TGCGCCAGCAGCTTCTCACCGGACAGAGCGACATACGAGCAGTACTTC. Together with reference TRBV5-1 and TRBJ2-7, the CDR3 gives the full variable domain: KAGVTQTPRYLIKTRGQQVTLSCSPISGHRSVSWYQQTPGQGLQFLFEYFSETQRNKGNFPGRFSGRQFSNSRSEMNVSTLELGDSALYLCASSFSPDRATYEQYFGPGTRLTVT.

The J gene is TRBJ2-3, the V gene TRBV9; 8 bases match TRBD2. This CDR3 region has 17 residues. Germline V gene lookup returns CDR1 SGDLS and CDR2 YYNGEE. The ends lost 3 bases at V and 0 bases at J; junction bases unmatched: 9. This CDR3 reads CASSAQTGTSSTDTQYF. DNA for the CDR3: TGTGCCAGCAGCGCCCAGACCGGGACTAGTAGCACAGATACGCAGTATTTT.

The chain employs TRBV10-1 and TRBJ2-5; D may be TRBD1 (6 bases). The CDR3 has 16 amino acids. Germline-derived CDR1 and CDR2 are WNHNN and SYGVQD (reference sequence). V was shortened by 0 bases and J by 4 bases, with 15 bases between the two germline ends. CDR3 nucleotide sequence: TGCGCCAGCAGTGAGTCGAGGGGGAATCTGCCAGAGACCCAGTACTTC. Translation: CASSESRGNLPETQYF.